These T cell receptor beta chains were read from a single sample in a study of read filtering for tumor transcriptome and immune sequencing. MiXCR was run by TCRdb on the reads, yielding one entry per CDR3 protein. The sample records roughly 68,000 distinct CDR3 sequences, about 15% being singletons. Sequencing was performed on a population of CD138-negative cells sorted from bone marrow. The receptors originated from a donor at least 40 years old with multiple myeloma. CDR3s include the opening cysteine and the closing phenylalanine or tryptophan. Fields, in order: D gene, V gene, clone size, J gene, CDR3 protein, CDR3 DNA. The D gene is left open where the match is weak. Clone size appears in some rows only: once, few, many, or a class for an expanded clone.

.	TRBV20-1	many	TRBJ2-1	CSARSDQREQFF	TGCAGTGCTAGATCTGACCAAAGGGAGCAGTTCTTC
.	TRBV14	many	TRBJ2-2	CASSAGLELFF	TGTGCCAGCAGCGCGGGACTCGAGCTGTTTTTT
.	TRBV7-2	many	TRBJ2-1	CASLDGSSYNEQFF	TGTGCCAGCCTAGACGGAAGCTCCTACAATGAGCAGTTCTTC
.	TRBV21-1	few	TRBJ1-5	CASSKGANRFNQPQHF	TGTGCCAGCAGCAAAGGGGCTAACAGGTTCAATCAGCCCCAGCATTTT
.	TRBV7-9	many	TRBJ2-1	CASSLGSGNEQFF	TGTGCCAGCAGCTTAGGCTCTGGGAATGAGCAGTTCTTC
.	TRBV5-1	many	TRBJ2-7	CASSSGGAGPTEEQYF	TGCGCCAGCAGCTCGGGTGGGGCGGGACCCACTGAGGAGCAGTACTTC
.	TRBV6-5	many	TRBJ2-1	CASSYGVQGYNEQFF	TGTGCCAGCAGTTACGGGGTCCAGGGCTACAATGAGCAGTTCTTC
TRBD2	TRBV7-3	many	TRBJ2-1	CASSLASGAYNEQFF	TGTGCCAGCAGCTTAGCTAGCGGGGCCTACAATGAGCAGTTCTTC
TRBD2	TRBV29-1	many	TRBJ2-7	CSGTSGFPYEQYF	TGCAGCGGGACTAGCGGCTTTCCCTACGAGCAGTACTTC
.	TRBV25-1	many	TRBJ1-4	CASSAVRGANEKLFF	TGTGCCAGCAGTGCGGTGAGGGGGGCTAATGAAAAACTGTTTTTT
.	TRBV20-1	many	TRBJ1-5	CSARDRRGNQPQHF	TGCAGTGCTAGAGATCGAAGGGGCAATCAGCCCCAGCATTTT
.	TRBV7-9	few	TRBJ1-6	CASNEAGGSPLHF	TGTGCCAGCAACGAGGCCGGGGGTTCACCCCTCCACTTT
TRBD1	TRBV4-2	few	TRBJ1-2	CASSLSRGTGPYGYTF	TGTGCCAGCAGCCTAAGCCGGGGGACAGGCCCCTATGGCTACACCTTC
.	TRBV29-1	many	TRBJ2-1	CSVVSGYNEQFF	TGCAGCGTCGTATCCGGCTACAATGAGCAGTTCTTC
TRBD2	TRBV29-1	many	TRBJ2-2	CSGSSGLNTGELFF	TGCAGCGGCTCTAGCGGGCTTAACACCGGGGAGCTGTTTTTT
.	TRBV30	many	TRBJ1-1	CAWSVGLGVNTEAFF	TGTGCCTGGAGTGTGGGACTGGGGGTGAACACTGAAGCTTTCTTT
.	TRBV18	few	TRBJ2-6	CASSKTDSGANVLTF	TGTGCCAGCTCAAAGACCGACTCTGGGGCCAACGTCCTGACTTTC
TRBD1	TRBV29-1	many	TRBJ2-6	CSVEGRGSGANVLTF	TGCAGCGTTGAGGGCAGGGGGTCTGGGGCCAACGTCCTGACTTTC
TRBD1	TRBV20-1	many	TRBJ2-3	CSAWTGGLYTQYF	TGCAGTGCCTGGACAGGGGGCTTATATACGCAGTATTTT
TRBD2	TRBV20-1	few	TRBJ2-7	CSARDLPGMTSGGGEQYF	TGCAGTGCTAGAGACCTACCCGGAATGACTAGCGGGGGCGGCGAGCAGTACTTC
.	TRBV3-1	.	TRBJ1-1	CASSSPRGTEAFF	TGTGCCAGCAGCAGTCCCAGGGGAACTGAAGCTTTCTTT
TRBD2	TRBV28	many	TRBJ2-5	CASSFSLDWTSGSRETQYF	TGTGCCAGCAGTTTTAGTCTGGATTGGACTAGCGGGAGTCGGGAGACCCAGTACTTC
.	TRBV2	many	TRBJ1-3	CASTPFGPLSGNTIYF	TGTGCCAGCACTCCCTTCGGACCGCTCTCTGGAAACACCATATATTTT
TRBD2	TRBV6-5	many	TRBJ2-3	CASSYEETSGSLTDTQYF	TGTGCCAGCAGTTACGAGGAGACTAGCGGGTCCCTCACAGATACGCAGTATTTT
TRBD1	TRBV19	many	TRBJ1-4	CASSIGQVQSEKLFF	TGTGCCAGTAGTATTGGACAGGTCCAGTCTGAAAAACTGTTTTTT
TRBD2	TRBV18	many	TRBJ2-1	CASSPTFGTSGRYEQFF	TGTGCCAGCTCACCAACTTTTGGGACTAGCGGGAGGTATGAGCAGTTCTTC
.	TRBV6-2/TRBV6-3	many	TRBJ2-7	CASSYDGRSSYEQYF	TGTGCCAGCAGTTACGACGGGAGAAGCTCCTACGAGCAGTACTTC
.	TRBV11-3	.	TRBJ2-5	CASSRPGGAEETQYF	TGTGCCAGCAGCCGCCCTGGGGGCGCGGAGGAGACCCAGTACTTC
TRBD2	TRBV20-1	many	TRBJ2-7	CSAKGLGYEQYF	TGCAGTGCTAAAGGACTAGGCTACGAGCAGTACTTC
TRBD1	TRBV29-1	.	TRBJ1-5	CIAWTGDSNQPQHF	TGCATCGCCTGGACAGGTGATAGCAATCAGCCCCAGCATTTT
TRBD2	TRBV7-8	many	TRBJ2-1	CASSSGAETSGRGPYNEQFF	TGTGCCAGCAGCTCCGGGGCGGAGACTAGCGGGAGGGGACCCTACAATGAGCAGTTCTTC